The rows below give T cell receptor beta chains drawn from one sample of a study of graft-versus-host responses after intestinal transplantation. These receptors have no identified antigens. TCRdb's table, derived via immunoSEQ multiplex PCR, lists solely in-frame clones and lacks some. This sample has about 110,000 clones, with 93% found just once. The sample here was unstimulated CD8+ T cells sorted from spleen or lymph node cells, taken before transplant. Receptors originate from a human donor who was the organ donor for an intestinal transplant. The CDR3 runs from the conserved cysteine through the conserved F or W. Fields, in order: D gene, J gene, clone size, V gene, CDR3 protein, CDR3 DNA. D genes are given only for firm matches. Expanded clones get a size class; other rows say once, few or many, or leave the size out.

>-|TRBJ2-1|-|TRBV2
CASKEGRAWEQFF
TGTGCCAGCAAGGAGGGCCGGGCTTGGGAGCAGTTCTTC
>TRBD2|TRBJ2-1|-|TRBV14
CASSQERGTSGMRISYNEQFF
TGTGCCAGCAGCCAAGAAAGGGGGACTAGCGGGATGCGAATCTCCTACAATGAGCAGTTCTTC
>-|TRBJ2-7|-|TRBV16
CASSQILGDNYEQYF
TGTGCCAGCAGCCAAATACTCGGGGACAACTACGAGCAGTACTTC
>-|TRBJ2-7|-|TRBV27
CASSFGTSYEQYF
TGTGCCAGCAGTTTCGGCACCTCCTACGAGCAGTACTTC
>-|TRBJ2-7|-|TRBV5-5
CASSLRQLTYEQYF
TGTGCCAGCAGCTTGCGACAGCTGACCTACGAGCAGTACTTC
>-|TRBJ1-1|-|TRBV6-5
CASSYSPQNTEAFF
TGTGCCAGCAGTTACTCTCCACAGAACACTGAAGCTTTCTTT
>TRBD1|TRBJ2-3|-|TRBV7-2
CASSSLRDRVTGGQYF
TGTGCCAGCAGCTCTCTCCGGGACAGGGTAACCGGGGGGCAGTATTTT
>TRBD2|TRBJ2-7|-|TRBV5-8
CASSLEISGSEQYF
TGTGCCAGCAGCTTGGAGATTAGCGGGAGCGAGCAGTACTTC
>TRBD1|TRBJ1-5|-|TRBV19
CASSTRTGESQPQHF
TGTGCCAGTAGTACCCGGACAGGGGAAAGTCAGCCCCAGCATTTT
>-|TRBJ2-7|-|TRBV28
CASRSRRDAPTYEQYF
TGTGCCAGCAGATCACGCCGGGACGCCCCGACCTACGAGCAGTACTTC
>-|TRBJ2-7|-|TRBV27
CASSPDSGRGYEQYF
TGTGCCAGCAGTCCCGATAGCGGACGAGGCTACGAGCAGTACTTC
>TRBD1|TRBJ2-2|-|TRBV7-9
CASSHSRAGGPGNTGELFF
TGTGCCAGCAGCCATTCCCGCGCAGGGGGACCGGGGAACACCGGGGAGCTGTTTTTT
>-|TRBJ1-1|-|TRBV6-1
CASSTWGEAFF
TGTGCCAGCAGCACCTGGGGTGAAGCTTTCTTT
>TRBD2|TRBJ2-7|-|TRBV2
CASSPTSGRSYEQYF
TGTGCCAGCAGTCCGACTAGCGGGAGATCCTACGAGCAGTACTTC
>-|TRBJ2-7|-|TRBV9
CASSIGSDSYEQYF
TGTGCCAGCAGCATTGGTTCCGACTCCTACGAGCAGTACTTC
>-|TRBJ2-5|-|TRBV27
CASSLSPQYF
TGTGCCAGCAGTTTATCACCCCAGTACTTC
>-|TRBJ2-1|once|TRBV5-6
CASSLPGTFNEQFF
TGTGCCAGCAGCTTGCCAGGGACCTTCAATGAGCAGTTCTTC
>TRBD2|TRBJ2-7|-|TRBV6-5
CASSPGGYEQYF
TGTGCCAGCAGTCCGGGGGGCTACGAGCAGTACTTC
>-|TRBJ2-1|-|TRBV27
CASSAQPPGVRYNEQFF
TGTGCCAGCAGTGCCCAACCCCCCGGAGTACGGTACAATGAGCAGTTCTTC
>-|TRBJ1-1|-|TRBV5-1
CASSFLWGEAAFF
TGCGCCAGCAGCTTCTTATGGGGGGAGGCAGCTTTCTTT
>-|TRBJ2-7|-|TRBV6-1
CASSETGNYEQYF
TGTGCCAGCAGTGAGACCGGAAACTACGAGCAGTACTTC
>-|TRBJ2-5|-|TRBV19
CASRRDGDQETQYF
TGTGCCAGTAGACGAGACGGCGACCAAGAGACCCAGTACTTC
>-|TRBJ2-7|-|TRBV19
CASSIVIGGPYEQYF
TGTGCCAGTAGTATAGTGATAGGCGGCCCCTACGAGCAGTACTTC
>TRBD2|TRBJ2-3|-|TRBV5-6
CASSLAGTRVTDTQYF
TGTGCCAGCAGCTTGGCCGGGACTAGAGTAACAGATACGCAGTATTTT
>-|TRBJ2-1|-|TRBV30
CAWMVDDSMREQFF
TGTGCCTGGATGGTCGACGATTCGATGCGTGAGCAGTTCTTC
>TRBD1|TRBJ2-5|-|TRBV13
CASSDRVTPETQYF
TGTGCCAGCAGCGACAGGGTAACCCCAGAGACCCAGTACTTC
>-|TRBJ2-1|-|TRBV7-6
CASSSPGAYNEQFF
TGTGCCAGCAGCTCCCCGGGAGCCTACAATGAGCAGTTCTTC
>TRBD2|TRBJ2-5|-|TRBV18
CASSLGTSGQETQYF
TGTGCCAGCTCACTCGGGACTAGCGGACAAGAGACCCAGTACTTC
>TRBD2|TRBJ2-1|-|TRBV28
CASRYPGLAYNEQFF
TGTGCCAGCAGGTATCCGGGACTAGCCTACAATGAGCAGTTCTTC
>-|TRBJ2-7|-|TRBV5-4
CASSLSSSGFPYEQYF
TGTGCCAGCAGCTTATCGTCCTCGGGATTTCCCTACGAGCAGTACTTC
>-|TRBJ2-1|-|TRBV7-9
CASSFPHLEQFF
TGTGCCAGCAGCTTCCCCCACTTGGAGCAGTTCTTC
>-|TRBJ1-3|-|TRBV11-2
CASSLESGNTIYF
TGTGCCAGCAGCTTAGAGTCTGGAAACACCATATATTTT
>-|TRBJ2-1|-|TRBV27
CASSLSRWGNNEQFF
TGTGCCAGCAGTTTGAGCCGGTGGGGGAACAATGAGCAGTTCTTC
>TRBD2|TRBJ2-7|once|TRBV27
CASSARTSGGEQYF
TGTGCCAGCAGTGCCCGGACTAGCGGAGGCGAGCAGTACTTC
>-|TRBJ2-3|-|TRBV11-2
CASSLGRVDTQYF
TGTGCCAGCAGCTTAGGGCGGGTAGATACGCAGTATTTT
>TRBD1|TRBJ2-5|-|TRBV7-8
CASSLERTGSWETQYF
TGTGCCAGCAGCTTAGAGAGGACAGGGTCATGGGAGACCCAGTACTTC
>TRBD2|TRBJ2-1|-|TRBV2
CASTTPGLAVSSYNEQFF
TGTGCCAGCACCACTCCCGGACTAGCGGTTAGCTCCTACAATGAGCAGTTCTTC
>-|TRBJ2-7|-|TRBV2
CASIPPPSYPYSYEQYF
TGTGCCAGCATTCCACCGCCCAGCTATCCCTACTCCTACGAGCAGTACTTC
>-|TRBJ2-7|-|TRBV4-1
CASSQVRLSYEQYF
TGCGCCAGCAGCCAAGTTCGACTGTCCTACGAGCAGTACTTC
>TRBD2|TRBJ2-1|-|TRBV7-2
CASSYLAGSYNEQFF
TGTGCCAGCAGCTATCTAGCGGGCTCCTACAATGAGCAGTTCTTC
>TRBD1|TRBJ2-1|-|TRBV4-1
CASSQTGLGNNEQFF
TGCGCCAGCAGCCAGACAGGGTTAGGGAACAATGAGCAGTTCTTC
>-|TRBJ1-1|-|TRBV27
CASSLTRTTEAFF
TGTGCCAGCAGTTTAACACGGACCACTGAAGCTTTCTTT
>TRBD1|TRBJ2-2|-|TRBV10-3
CAISEGDRADTGELFF
TGTGCCATCAGTGAAGGGGACAGGGCTGACACCGGGGAGCTGTTTTTT
>-|TRBJ1-2|-|TRBV14
CASSQGDTGLNYGYTF
TGTGCCAGCAGCCAAGGTGACACAGGATTAAACTATGGCTACACCTTC
>-|TRBJ2-5|-|TRBV9
CASSDRDGGYQEAQYF
TGTGCCAGCAGCGACCGGGACGGAGGGTACCAAGAGGCCCAGTACTTC
>-|TRBJ1-5|-|TRBV27
CASGWTDSNQPQHF
TGTGCCAGCGGATGGACGGATAGCAATCAGCCCCAGCATTTT
>-|TRBJ2-7|once|TRBV7-9
CASSEGPGAYEQYF
TGTGCCAGCAGCGAAGGTCCGGGAGCCTACGAGCAGTACTTC
>TRBD1|TRBJ2-7|-|TRBV4-1
CASSQDGTGYEQYF
TGCGCCAGCAGCCAAGATGGGACAGGGTACGAGCAGTACTTC
>-|TRBJ2-7|-|TRBV4-1
CASSQGLSSYEQYF
TGCGCCAGCAGCCAAGGACTGAGCTCCTACGAGCAGTACTTC
>-|TRBJ1-4|once|TRBV4-2
CASSQPGTTNEKLFF
TGTGCCAGCAGCCAACCGGGAACAACTAATGAAAAACTGTTTTTT
>TRBD2|TRBJ2-7|few|TRBV4-2
CASSHFGGGYYEQYF
TGTGCCAGCAGCCATTTTGGGGGGGGGTACTACGAGCAGTACTTC
>-|TRBJ2-7|-|TRBV2
CASSESALEQYF
TGTGCCAGCAGTGAGTCAGCGCTCGAGCAGTACTTC
>-|TRBJ2-7|-|TRBV7-9
CASSLGQLYEQYF
TGTGCCAGCAGCTTAGGACAGCTCTACGAGCAGTACTTC
>TRBD2|TRBJ2-1|once|TRBV25-1
CASSGGGQFF
TGTGCCAGCAGTGGGGGGGGGCAGTTCTTC
>TRBD1|TRBJ1-5|once|TRBV19
CATATGEQPQHF
TGTGCCACCGCAACAGGGGAGCAGCCCCAGCATTTT
>-|TRBJ2-7|-|TRBV7-2
CASSPDAGTSPYWQYF
TGTGCCAGCAGCCCCGACGCAGGGACTTCTCCCTATTGGCAGTACTTC
>TRBD1|TRBJ2-1|-|TRBV9
CASSPRGALFQGALFDEQFF
TGTGCCAGCAGCCCACGAGGAGCACTATTCCAGGGGGCTCTCTTCGATGAGCAGTTCTTC
>TRBD1|TRBJ2-1|-|TRBV19
CASSRGTVYNEQFF
TGTGCCAGTAGTAGGGGGACAGTCTACAATGAGCAGTTCTTC
>TRBD2|TRBJ2-1|-|TRBV4-1
CASSQAPSGSNEQFF
TGCGCCAGCAGCCAAGCCCCTAGCGGGAGTAATGAGCAGTTCTTC